These T cell receptor beta chains were read from a single sample in a study of blood T cell repertoires in COVID-19. Generated by immunoSEQ multiplex PCR, the TCRdb table keeps only in-frame clones and is missing some. The data hold a few hundred thousand clones, with over 75% observed a single time. Material for sequencing was PBMCs or T cells enriched from blood (not recorded which). Source of these receptors: a woman aged 25 to 45 who had recovered from COVID-19. Each CDR3 is given with its conserved first and last residue. The D gene is left open where the match is weak. Rows give clone size only sometimes, using once, few, many, or a class for an expanded clone.

V gene: TRBV7-2; CDR3 length: 15; D gene: TRBD1; clone size: few; J gene: TRBJ1-1; CDR3 DNA: TGTGCCAGCAGCTTAGCCACGACAGGGGACACTGAAGCTTTCTTT; CDR3 protein: CASSLATTGDTEAFF
V gene: TRBV13; CDR3 length: 16; D gene: -; clone size: -; J gene: TRBJ2-6; CDR3 DNA: TGTGCCAGCGTGGCAGGGGGGACGTCTGGGGCCAACGTCCTGACTTTC; CDR3 protein: CASVAGGTSGANVLTF
V gene: TRBV6-5; CDR3 length: 16; D gene: TRBD1; clone size: -; J gene: TRBJ2-3; CDR3 DNA: TGTGCCAGCAGTTCCGCGACAGGGCACGGGCCAGATACGCAGTATTTT; CDR3 protein: CASSSATGHGPDTQYF
V gene: TRBV24-1; CDR3 length: 13; D gene: TRBD1; clone size: -; J gene: TRBJ2-3; CDR3 DNA: TGTGCCAGCCGGGACAGGAGCACAGATACGCAGTATTTT; CDR3 protein: CASRDRSTDTQYF
V gene: TRBV7-9; CDR3 length: 14; D gene: TRBD2; clone size: few; J gene: TRBJ2-7; CDR3 DNA: TGTGCCAGCAGCTTTAGCGGGGAGGTCTACGAGCAGTACTTC; CDR3 protein: CASSFSGEVYEQYF
V gene: TRBV6-5; CDR3 length: 15; D gene: TRBD1; clone size: few; J gene: TRBJ1-5; CDR3 DNA: TGTGCCAGCAGCACTACACGGGACAGTTCCCAGCCCCAGCATTTT; CDR3 protein: CASSTTRDSSQPQHF
V gene: TRBV28; CDR3 length: 16; D gene: -; clone size: -; J gene: TRBJ2-3; CDR3 DNA: TGTGCCAGCAGGAAGAGACTAGTTGTCGGCACAGATACGCAGTATTTT; CDR3 protein: CASRKRLVVGTDTQYF
V gene: TRBV5-1; CDR3 length: 16; D gene: TRBD2; clone size: -; J gene: TRBJ2-1; CDR3 DNA: TGCGCCAGCAGCTCGCCAGCGGGAGGGCCCATCAGTGAGCAGTTCTTC; CDR3 protein: CASSSPAGGPISEQFF
V gene: TRBV11-2; CDR3 length: 14; D gene: -; clone size: few; J gene: TRBJ1-2; CDR3 DNA: TGTGCCAGCAGCTTAGTCTCGGACATTCGCGGCTACACCTTC; CDR3 protein: CASSLVSDIRGYTF
V gene: TRBV19; CDR3 length: 13; D gene: -; clone size: -; J gene: TRBJ1-1; CDR3 DNA: TGTGCCAGTCACAGCTTATTGAACACTGAAGCTTTCTTT; CDR3 protein: CASHSLLNTEAFF
V gene: TRBV7-6; CDR3 length: 14; D gene: TRBD1; clone size: -; J gene: TRBJ2-7; CDR3 DNA: TGTGCCAGCAGCTTAGATGCCGGGACAGGAGAGCAGTACTTC; CDR3 protein: CASSLDAGTGEQYF
V gene: TRBV5-1; CDR3 length: 14; D gene: -; clone size: -; J gene: TRBJ2-5; CDR3 DNA: TGCGCCAGCAGCTTAGAACAGCACGCGGAGACCCAGTACTTC; CDR3 protein: CASSLEQHAETQYF
V gene: TRBV28; CDR3 length: 15; D gene: -; clone size: -; J gene: TRBJ1-1; CDR3 DNA: TGTGCCAGCAGTTTAGGGGCTTTTTGGGGAACTGAAGCTTTCTTT; CDR3 protein: CASSLGAFWGTEAFF
V gene: TRBV10-2; CDR3 length: 14; D gene: TRBD2; clone size: many; J gene: TRBJ2-1; CDR3 DNA: TGCGCCAGCCAGGGGCTAGCGGGGGACAATGAGCAGTTCTTC; CDR3 protein: CASQGLAGDNEQFF
V gene: TRBV5-4; CDR3 length: 14; D gene: TRBD1; clone size: once; J gene: TRBJ2-7; CDR3 DNA: TGTGCCAGCAGCTTTTGGACAGGGGGCGGGGGGCAGTACTTC; CDR3 protein: CASSFWTGGGGQYF
V gene: TRBV10-1; CDR3 length: 20; D gene: TRBD2; clone size: -; J gene: TRBJ2-1; CDR3 DNA: TGCGCCAGCAGTCCCCCTTCCACTAGCGGGGGAATGAGTCGGAACAATGAGCAGTTCTTC; CDR3 protein: CASSPPSTSGGMSRNNEQFF
V gene: TRBV11-2; CDR3 length: 16; D gene: TRBD1; clone size: -; J gene: TRBJ2-7; CDR3 DNA: TGTGCCAGCAGCCCATTCCGGGACAGGGGGAATGAAGAGCAGTACTTC; CDR3 protein: CASSPFRDRGNEEQYF
V gene: TRBV2; CDR3 length: 15; D gene: TRBD1; clone size: -; J gene: TRBJ1-4; CDR3 DNA: TGTGCCAGCAGACGAGCAGGGGGCGGTGGAGAAAAACTGTTTTTT; CDR3 protein: CASRRAGGGGEKLFF
V gene: TRBV27; CDR3 length: 14; D gene: -; clone size: -; J gene: TRBJ2-1; CDR3 DNA: TGTGCCAGCAATCACAGGGAGGGCTACAATGAGCAGTTCTTC; CDR3 protein: CASNHREGYNEQFF
V gene: TRBV20-1; CDR3 length: 11; D gene: -; clone size: once; J gene: TRBJ2-7; CDR3 DNA: TGCAGTGCTAGCCCTTACTACGAGCAGTACTTC; CDR3 protein: CSASPYYEQYF
V gene: TRBV10-2; CDR3 length: 15; D gene: -; clone size: once; J gene: TRBJ1-6; CDR3 DNA: TGCGCCAGCAGTGAGTCAGGCGGGGGCAATTCACCCCTCCACTTT; CDR3 protein: CASSESGGGNSPLHF
V gene: TRBV10-3; CDR3 length: 14; D gene: -; clone size: -; J gene: TRBJ1-5; CDR3 DNA: TGTGCCATCAGTGGAGGTACGGGGGATCAGCCCCAGCATTTT; CDR3 protein: CAISGGTGDQPQHF
V gene: TRBV7-8; CDR3 length: 16; D gene: TRBD1; clone size: -; J gene: TRBJ1-1; CDR3 DNA: TGTGCCAGCAGCGCCCAAACCGGGACAGGTTACACTGAAGCTTTCTTT; CDR3 protein: CASSAQTGTGYTEAFF
V gene: TRBV5-1; CDR3 length: 15; D gene: -; clone size: -; J gene: TRBJ1-3; CDR3 DNA: TGCGCCAGCAGCTTCTGGGGGGACTCTGGAAACACCATATATTTT; CDR3 protein: CASSFWGDSGNTIYF
V gene: TRBV3-1/TRBV3-2; CDR3 length: 15; D gene: -; clone size: -; J gene: TRBJ1-1; CDR3 DNA: TGTGCCAGCAGCCCCCAGTGGTCAGGGTACACTGAAGCTTTCTTT; CDR3 protein: CASSPQWSGYTEAFF
V gene: TRBV7-8; CDR3 length: 16; D gene: -; clone size: -; J gene: TRBJ2-7; CDR3 DNA: TGTGCCAGCAGCTTAGCGGAGCGGGCCGCAAAATACGAGCAGTACTTC; CDR3 protein: CASSLAERAAKYEQYF
V gene: TRBV28; CDR3 length: 14; D gene: -; clone size: -; J gene: TRBJ1-2; CDR3 DNA: TGTGCCAGCATCACGGGTGGGGCCGACTATGGCTACACCTTC; CDR3 protein: CASITGGADYGYTF
V gene: TRBV7-6; CDR3 length: 12; D gene: -; clone size: -; J gene: TRBJ2-3; CDR3 DNA: TGTGCCAGCAGCCTGTCAGGAGATACGCAGTATTTT; CDR3 protein: CASSLSGDTQYF
V gene: TRBV29-1; CDR3 length: 14; D gene: TRBD1; clone size: -; J gene: TRBJ1-5; CDR3 DNA: TGCAGCGCCTCAGACAGGGCAGACAATCAGCCCCAGCATTTT; CDR3 protein: CSASDRADNQPQHF
V gene: TRBV15; CDR3 length: 13; D gene: -; clone size: -; J gene: TRBJ1-6; CDR3 DNA: TGTGCCACCAGCAGTGAACAGGGAGCACCCCTCCACTTT; CDR3 protein: CATSSEQGAPLHF
V gene: TRBV28; CDR3 length: 13; D gene: -; clone size: few; J gene: TRBJ1-2; CDR3 DNA: TGTGCCAGCAGTTCACCAGGGAGGGTGGGCTACACCTTC; CDR3 protein: CASSSPGRVGYTF
V gene: TRBV12-3/TRBV12-4; CDR3 length: 13; D gene: -; clone size: -; J gene: TRBJ2-1; CDR3 DNA: TGTGCCAGCACGGGGACTTCTAACAATGAGCAGTTCTTC; CDR3 protein: CASTGTSNNEQFF
V gene: TRBV18; CDR3 length: 15; D gene: TRBD1; clone size: -; J gene: TRBJ1-3; CDR3 DNA: TGTGCCAGCTCACCCGGGACAGACTCTGGAAACACCATATATTTT; CDR3 protein: CASSPGTDSGNTIYF
V gene: TRBV28; CDR3 length: 14; D gene: -; clone size: -; J gene: TRBJ2-5; CDR3 DNA: TGTGCCAGCAGTTTCAGGGCCCCCCAAGAGACCCAGTACTTC; CDR3 protein: CASSFRAPQETQYF
V gene: TRBV5-4; CDR3 length: 15; D gene: -; clone size: -; J gene: TRBJ1-4; CDR3 DNA: TGTGCCAGCAGTCCAAGAGCGGGGGTGGGTGAAAAACTGTTTTTT; CDR3 protein: CASSPRAGVGEKLFF
V gene: TRBV6-2/TRBV6-3; CDR3 length: 15; D gene: -; clone size: -; J gene: TRBJ2-7; CDR3 DNA: TGTGCCAGCAGCACGAAGATTTACAAACCCTACGAGCAGTACTTC; CDR3 protein: CASSTKIYKPYEQYF
V gene: TRBV16; CDR3 length: 11; D gene: -; clone size: -; J gene: TRBJ1-2; CDR3 DNA: TGTGCCAGCAGCCAACGTGCGGTGGGCACCTTC; CDR3 protein: CASSQRAVGTF
V gene: TRBV28; CDR3 length: 16; D gene: -; clone size: few; J gene: TRBJ2-6; CDR3 DNA: TGTGCCAGCACTCGTGGGGCAGCCTCTGGGGCCAACGTCCTGACTTTC; CDR3 protein: CASTRGAASGANVLTF
V gene: TRBV7-9; CDR3 length: 13; D gene: TRBD1; clone size: -; J gene: TRBJ1-2; CDR3 DNA: TGTGCCAGCAGCCCGGGACAGGTCGGTGGCTACACCTTC; CDR3 protein: CASSPGQVGGYTF
V gene: TRBV6-4; CDR3 length: 13; D gene: -; clone size: -; J gene: TRBJ1-4; CDR3 DNA: TGTGCCAGCAGTGACAGCCCGAACGAAAAACTGTTTTTT; CDR3 protein: CASSDSPNEKLFF
V gene: TRBV27; CDR3 length: 19; D gene: -; clone size: -; J gene: TRBJ1-3; CDR3 DNA: TGTGCCAGCAGTTTCAAAGGGCCCCGTGTGGACACCAAACGAAACACCATATATTTT; CDR3 protein: CASSFKGPRVDTKRNTIYF
V gene: TRBV11-2; CDR3 length: 16; D gene: TRBD2; clone size: -; J gene: TRBJ2-5; CDR3 DNA: TGTGCTTGTCAACCCGGGACTAGCGGGAGTAAAGAGACCCAGTACTTC; CDR3 protein: CACQPGTSGSKETQYF
V gene: TRBV5-8; CDR3 length: 13; D gene: -; clone size: -; J gene: TRBJ2-1; CDR3 DNA: TGTGCCAGCAGCTTGCCGGTTTCACCTGAGCAGTTCTTC; CDR3 protein: CASSLPVSPEQFF
V gene: TRBV6-5; CDR3 length: 15; D gene: -; clone size: -; J gene: TRBJ1-1; CDR3 DNA: TGTGCCAGCAGTTACTCGACCGGGATGGGCACTGAAGCTTTCTTT; CDR3 protein: CASSYSTGMGTEAFF
V gene: TRBV2; CDR3 length: 17; D gene: TRBD1; clone size: once; J gene: TRBJ1-1; CDR3 DNA: TGTGCCAGCAGTGATAGTGGGACAGGAGAGCTGAACACTGAAGCTTTCTTT; CDR3 protein: CASSDSGTGELNTEAFF
V gene: TRBV7-9; CDR3 length: 16; D gene: -; clone size: -; J gene: TRBJ2-3; CDR3 DNA: TGTGCCAGCAAGGCGGGGGCCAGATCTAGCACAGATACGCAGTATTTT; CDR3 protein: CASKAGARSSTDTQYF
V gene: TRBV19; CDR3 length: 15; D gene: TRBD1; clone size: once; J gene: TRBJ2-5; CDR3 DNA: TGTGCCAGTAGTATCGGGACAGGGATTAAAGAGACCCAGTACTTC; CDR3 protein: CASSIGTGIKETQYF
V gene: TRBV5-1; CDR3 length: 15; D gene: -; clone size: -; J gene: TRBJ2-6; CDR3 DNA: TGCGCCAGCAGCTTAGCGGGCTCTGGGGCCAACGTCCTGACTTTC; CDR3 protein: CASSLAGSGANVLTF